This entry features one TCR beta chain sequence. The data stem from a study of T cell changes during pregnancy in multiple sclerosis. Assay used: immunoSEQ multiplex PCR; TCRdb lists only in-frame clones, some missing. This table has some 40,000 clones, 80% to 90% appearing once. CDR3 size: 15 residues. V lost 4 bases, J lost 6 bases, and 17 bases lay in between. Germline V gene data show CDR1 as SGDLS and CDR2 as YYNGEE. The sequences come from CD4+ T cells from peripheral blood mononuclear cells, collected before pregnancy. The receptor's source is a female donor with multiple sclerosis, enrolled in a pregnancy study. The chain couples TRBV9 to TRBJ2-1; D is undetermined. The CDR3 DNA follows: TGTGCCAGCAGCCCTTACGCTGGGTCGGGCAATGAGCAGTTCTTC. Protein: CASSPYAGSGNEQFF.